The source of this T cell receptor beta chain is a study of breast tumors, draining lymph nodes, adjacent tissues. Study observations and caveats: The lymph node origin of tumor T cells was framed as consistent with a hypothesis, not demonstrated. Compared with lymph nodes, tumors were less diverse; compared with nontumor tissue, more.

Turning to this clonotype: Its target is unknown. A read error may account for a junction end that differs from germline.

Samples came from axillary lymph nodes draining the breast cancer. TCRdb analysed the multiplex PCR reads with MiXCR anew, one entry per CDR3 protein. The sample lists 100,000 or so distinct CDR3 sequences; 21% were seen once. Germline loops: CDR1 SGHNT, CDR2 YYREEE (reference sequence). The CDR3 loop spans 12 amino acids. The chain combines TRBV5-4 with TRBJ2-1; D is undetermined. This TCR was sampled from a female donor with breast cancer. Some clones in this sample may be carry-over from other donors' samples. The specimen sequenced was axillary lymph node tissue. The CDR3 is CASSLRNNVQFF. DNA of the CDR3: TGTGCCAGCAGCTTGAGAAACAATGTGCAGTTCTTC.